The 2 T cell receptor beta chains listed next were all sequenced from one sample in a study of T cells in Graves' hyperthyroidism and ophthalmopathy. The source material, RNA transcripts, was used to amplify TCR beta CDR3 regions. The HTBI set primed first-round TCR CDR3 RT-PCR. MiXCR was run by TCRdb on the multiplex PCR reads, yielding one entry per CDR3 protein. The sample includes 550,000 to 600,000 distinct CDR3 sequences, about half of them seen just once. Sequenced: peripheral blood or thyroid tissue (not recorded which). Source of these receptors: an adult woman with Graves' disease, either hyperthyroidism or ophthalmopathy (not recorded which).

This clonotype was detected once. The chain combines TRBV4-3 with TRBJ2-3; D remains ambiguous. V lost 0 bases, J lost 3 bases, and 7 bases lay in between. This CDR3 is built from 14 residues. Germline CDR1 LGHNA, CDR2 YSLEER. Here the CDR3 reads CASSQDRSTDTQYF. The CDR3 coding sequence is TGCGCCAGCAGCCAAGATAGAAGTACAGATACGCAGTATTTT.

In this sample, this clonotype turned up a few times. CDR3 nucleotides: TGTGCCACCAGCAGAGATAGGCTACTGAACACCGGGGAGCTGTTTTTT. This gives the protein CATSRDRLLNTGELFF. The chain recombines TRBV15 with TRBJ2-2; no clear D. The CDR3 runs 16 residues. Germline V gene lookup returns CDR1 LNHNV and CDR2 YYDKDF (reference sequence). Trimming stripped 0 bases from V and 1 base from J, with 9 bases between. The variable domain in full, completed from reference TRBV15 and TRBJ2-2, reads DAMVIQNPRYQVTQFGKPVTLSCSQTLNHNVMYWYQQKSSQAPKLLFHYYDKDFNNEADTPDNFQSRRPNTSFCFLDIRSPGLGDTAMYLCATSRDRLLNTGELFFGEGSRLTVL.